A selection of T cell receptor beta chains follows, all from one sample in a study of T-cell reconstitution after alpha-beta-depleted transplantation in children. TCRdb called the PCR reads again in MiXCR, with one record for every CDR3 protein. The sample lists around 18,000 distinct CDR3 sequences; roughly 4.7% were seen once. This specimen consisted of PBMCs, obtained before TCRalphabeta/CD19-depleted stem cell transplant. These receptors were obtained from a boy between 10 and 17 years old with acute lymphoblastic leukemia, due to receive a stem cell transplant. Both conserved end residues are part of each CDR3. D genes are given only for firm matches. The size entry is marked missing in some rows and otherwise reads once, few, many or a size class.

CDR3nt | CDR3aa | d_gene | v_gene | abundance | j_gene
TGTGCCAGCAGCTTGTTTAGCGGGGGCTTGGAAACCTTCCAAGAGACCCAGTACTTC | CASSLFSGGLETFQETQYF | TRBD2 | TRBV5-6 | many | TRBJ2-5
TGTGCCAGCAGTTATCACGACAGGGATTTTTGGGGAAATGAGCAGTTCTTC | CASSYHDRDFWGNEQFF | TRBD1 | TRBV6-5 | many | TRBJ2-1
TGCGCCAGCAGCTTCCAACAGGGATCGCCCGGCTCTGGAAACACCATATATTTT | CASSFQQGSPGSGNTIYF | . | TRBV5-1 | . | TRBJ1-3
TGCGCCAGCAGCGAGCTCCGGGACAGTCTTACAGATACGCAGTATTTT | CASSELRDSLTDTQYF | TRBD1 | TRBV4-1 | many | TRBJ2-3
TGTGCCAGCTCACCACTGGGGACAGGGGAACTTAATTCACCCCTCCACTTT | CASSPLGTGELNSPLHF | TRBD1 | TRBV18 | many | TRBJ1-6
TGTGCCAGCAAGAGGCTTGAGTATGGCTACACCTTC | CASKRLEYGYTF | . | TRBV6-1 | many | TRBJ1-2
TGCGCCAGCAGCCGCCCCCGGGAAACAGCGGGAGTAGATACGCAGTATTTT | CASSRPRETAGVDTQYF | TRBD2 | TRBV4-1 | . | TRBJ2-3
TGTGCCAGCAGCCCTGAGGAGCGTAGAGCCCAAGAGACCCAGTACTTC | CASSPEERRAQETQYF | . | TRBV11-2 | many | TRBJ2-5
TGTGCCAGGAGCCTCGGGGACAGGGAATCCGAGCAGTACTTC | CARSLGDRESEQYF | TRBD1 | TRBV5-5 | . | TRBJ2-7
TGCAGTGCCCCAGCGGGGCGAGAAAAACTGTTTTTT | CSAPAGREKLFF | . | TRBV20-1 | many | TRBJ1-4
TGTGCCAGCAGCAGGGGACTAGCGGTGGTCGGGGAGCTGTTTTTT | CASSRGLAVVGELFF | TRBD2 | TRBV7-2 | many | TRBJ2-2
TGTGCCACCAGCAGGGGACAGAACTACGAGCAGTACTTC | CATSRGQNYEQYF | TRBD1 | TRBV15 | many | TRBJ2-7
TGTGCCAGCAGATTGTCGTTAGGACAGGAAGAGACCCAGTACTTC | CASRLSLGQEETQYF | TRBD1 | TRBV6-1 | few | TRBJ2-5
TGTGCCAGCAGTCGACTGGGGGACGAGCAGTACTTC | CASSRLGDEQYF | . | TRBV6-2/TRBV6-3 | many | TRBJ2-7
TGTGCCAGCAGCTTAGATTTGGGCGGGAGGGGCGCAGATACGCAGTATTTT | CASSLDLGGRGADTQYF | TRBD2 | TRBV11-2 | many | TRBJ2-3
TGTGCCAGCAGTTACGACAGGGATGGGGCCAACGTCCTGACTTTC | CASSYDRDGANVLTF | TRBD1 | TRBV6-5 | many | TRBJ2-6
TGTGCCAGCAGTGCTTTGCAGGGGGCGCTTGAGACCCAGTACTTC | CASSALQGALETQYF | TRBD1 | TRBV27 | . | TRBJ2-5
TGTGCCAGCAAATCGGACCAAACCAACACCGGGGAGCTGTTTTTT | CASKSDQTNTGELFF | . | TRBV2 | many | TRBJ2-2
TGTGCCAGCAGCCAAGAACAAGACATACGGGGCGAGCAGTACTTC | CASSQEQDIRGEQYF | . | TRBV4-2 | many | TRBJ2-7
TGCAGTGCCAGACATCCTGGCAGGCAAGCTTTCTTT | CSARHPGRQAFF | . | TRBV20-1 | many | TRBJ1-1
TGTGCCACCAGCAGAGGAAGATATTCGGGAGATACGCAGTATTTT | CATSRGRYSGDTQYF | . | TRBV15 | many | TRBJ2-3
TGTGCCAGCAGTTTTTGGACAGGGTTAAACACCGGGGAGCTGTTTTTT | CASSFWTGLNTGELFF | TRBD1 | TRBV12-3/TRBV12-4 | many | TRBJ2-2
TGTGCCAGCAGCTTAGGTCGGCCGAACACTGAAGCTTTCTTT | CASSLGRPNTEAFF | . | TRBV7-2 | many | TRBJ1-1
TGTGCCACCAGCAGGCGCGGGGGCACTGAAGCTTTCTTT | CATSRRGGTEAFF | . | TRBV15 | many | TRBJ1-1
TGTGCCAGCAGCAACCGGGACAGGTACACCTACGAGCAGTACTTC | CASSNRDRYTYEQYF | TRBD1 | TRBV5-5 | many | TRBJ2-7
TGTGCCAGCAGTTTTACGGGGGCTGGGGCCAACGTCCTGACTTTC | CASSFTGAGANVLTF | . | TRBV12-3/TRBV12-4 | many | TRBJ2-6
TGTGCCAGCAGCTTTTACTCAGGATCCTACGAGCAGTACTTC | CASSFYSGSYEQYF | . | TRBV7-6 | many | TRBJ2-7
TGTGCCAGCTCCCTCGGACAGGGCAATTCACCCCTCCACTTT | CASSLGQGNSPLHF | TRBD1 | TRBV6-5 | . | TRBJ1-6
TGTGCCAGCAGCTTCGGAGGACAGTCCTACGAGCAGTACTTC | CASSFGGQSYEQYF | . | TRBV7-2 | many | TRBJ2-7
TGTGCCAGCAGCCCGTGGTCTAACTCCTACAATGAGCAGTTCTTC | CASSPWSNSYNEQFF | . | TRBV5-5 | many | TRBJ2-1
TGTGCCAGCAGCGCCCGCACAGATACGCAGTATTTT | CASSARTDTQYF | . | TRBV9 | medium-sized | TRBJ2-3
TGTGCCAGCAGCTTAGGTGGGACAGCTGGCTATGGCTACACCTTC | CASSLGGTAGYGYTF | TRBD1 | TRBV11-2 | many | TRBJ1-2
TGTGCCAGCTCACCACAGGGTCGCGGGACTGAAGCTTTCTTT | CASSPQGRGTEAFF | . | TRBV18 | many | TRBJ1-1
TGCAGCGTTGGTCCAGGGATATACGAGCAGTACTTC | CSVGPGIYEQYF | . | TRBV29-1 | medium-sized | TRBJ2-7
TGTGCCAGCAGCCAAGAAGGTAGGAATGAGCAGTTCTTC | CASSQEGRNEQFF | . | TRBV14 | many | TRBJ2-1
TGTGCCAGCAGCCAACGACTAGCGGGGAGCACAGATACGCAGTATTTT | CASSQRLAGSTDTQYF | TRBD2 | TRBV3-1 | many | TRBJ2-3
TGTGCCAGCAGCTTAAGCGGACTCACAGATACGCAGTATTTT | CASSLSGLTDTQYF | . | TRBV7-6 | many | TRBJ2-3
TGTGCCAGCAGTTGGGCGAGGAGCTCCTACGAGCAGTACTTC | CASSWARSSYEQYF | . | TRBV27 | many | TRBJ2-7
TGTGCCAGCAGCTCCAGTTTTTCATATCAGCCCCAGCATTTT | CASSSSFSYQPQHF | . | TRBV7-9 | many | TRBJ1-5
TGTGCCACCAGTGATCGGCGGGGGGCCCCCACAGATACGCAGTATTTT | CATSDRRGAPTDTQYF | TRBD2 | TRBV24-1 | many | TRBJ2-3
TGTGCCAGCAGCCTAGGACTAGCGGGCTCCGGGGAGCTGTTTTTT | CASSLGLAGSGELFF | TRBD2 | TRBV11-3 | . | TRBJ2-2
TGTGCCAGCTCACCAGGCGGGAGCTACGAGCAGTACTTC | CASSPGGSYEQYF | TRBD2 | TRBV18 | many | TRBJ2-7
TGTGCCAGCAGTACTCTAGCGGGAGCAGATATACTTGAGCAGTTCTTC | CASSTLAGADILEQFF | TRBD2 | TRBV27 | medium-sized | TRBJ2-1
TGTGCCAGCAGTTACTCAGGCGGGGCAGCCCGTGGGGGCTACACCTTC | CASSYSGGAARGGYTF | . | TRBV6-5 | many | TRBJ1-2
TGTGCCAGCAGCTCCGCGGGACAGGGGCTCACCGGGGAGCTGTTTTTT | CASSSAGQGLTGELFF | TRBD1 | TRBV5-4 | many | TRBJ2-2
TGTGCCAGCAGTTCGGGGGTTTTCAATCAGCCCCAGCATTTT | CASSSGVFNQPQHF | . | TRBV6-5 | many | TRBJ1-5
TGTGCCACGACCGGGACAGGGAACACCGGGGAGCTGTTTTTT | CATTGTGNTGELFF | TRBD1 | TRBV15 | . | TRBJ2-2
TGTGCCAGCAGCCAGACAGCGGGGGCGACGGTTAATGAGCAGTTCTTC | CASSQTAGATVNEQFF | TRBD2 | TRBV4-2 | . | TRBJ2-1